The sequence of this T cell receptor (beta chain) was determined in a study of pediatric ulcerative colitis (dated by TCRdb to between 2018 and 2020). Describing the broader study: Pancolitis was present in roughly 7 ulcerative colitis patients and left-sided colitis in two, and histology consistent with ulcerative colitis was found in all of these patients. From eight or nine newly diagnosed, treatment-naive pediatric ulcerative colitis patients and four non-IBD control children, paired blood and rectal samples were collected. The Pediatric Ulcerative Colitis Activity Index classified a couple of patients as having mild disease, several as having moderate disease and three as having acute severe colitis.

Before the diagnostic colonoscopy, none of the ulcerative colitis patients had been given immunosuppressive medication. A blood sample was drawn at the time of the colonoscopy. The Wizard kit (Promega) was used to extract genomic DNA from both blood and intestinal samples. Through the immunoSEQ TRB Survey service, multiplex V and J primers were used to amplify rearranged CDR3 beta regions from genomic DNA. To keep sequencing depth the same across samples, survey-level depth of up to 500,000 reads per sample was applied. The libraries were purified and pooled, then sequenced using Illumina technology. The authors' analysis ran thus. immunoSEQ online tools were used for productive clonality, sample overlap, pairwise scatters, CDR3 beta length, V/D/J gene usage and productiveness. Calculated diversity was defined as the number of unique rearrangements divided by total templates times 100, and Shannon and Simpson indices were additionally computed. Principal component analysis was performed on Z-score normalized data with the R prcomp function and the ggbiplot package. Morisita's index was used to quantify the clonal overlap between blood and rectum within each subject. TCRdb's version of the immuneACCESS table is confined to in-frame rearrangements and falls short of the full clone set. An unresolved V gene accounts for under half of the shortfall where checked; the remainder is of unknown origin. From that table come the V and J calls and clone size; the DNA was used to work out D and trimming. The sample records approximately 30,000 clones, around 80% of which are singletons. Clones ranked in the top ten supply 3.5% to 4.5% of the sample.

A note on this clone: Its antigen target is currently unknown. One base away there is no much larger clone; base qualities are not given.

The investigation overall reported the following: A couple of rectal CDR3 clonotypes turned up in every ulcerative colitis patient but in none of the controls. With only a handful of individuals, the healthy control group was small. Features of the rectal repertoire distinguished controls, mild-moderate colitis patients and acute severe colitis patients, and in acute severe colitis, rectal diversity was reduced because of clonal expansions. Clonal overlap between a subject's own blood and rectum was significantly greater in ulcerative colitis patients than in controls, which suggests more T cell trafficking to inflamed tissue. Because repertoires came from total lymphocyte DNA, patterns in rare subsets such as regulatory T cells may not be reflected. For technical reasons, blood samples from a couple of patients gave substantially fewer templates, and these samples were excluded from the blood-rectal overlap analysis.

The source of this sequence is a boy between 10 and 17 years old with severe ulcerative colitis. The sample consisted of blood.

The sequence in DNA is TGTGCCACCAAGCTTCGGACTGAAGCTTTCTTT. It encodes CATKLRTEAFF. This receptor chain uses TRBV10-3 and TRBJ1-1, with the D gene call left open. Including the terminal cysteine and phenylalanine, the CDR3 comprises 11 residues. Just CDR3 DNA is preserved here, 33 bases in frame from base 1. The trim is 10 bases for V and 5 bases for J, with a gap of 11 bases between the germline ends. CDR1 is given as ENHRY and CDR2 as SYGVKD, both from the germline V gene.